Sequencing of this TCR beta chain was carried out in a study of T cells in Graves' hyperthyroidism and ophthalmopathy. Broader study findings: Most clonotypes expanded in the thyroid (above 0.001) were also present in blood.

From RNA transcripts, TCR beta CDR3 regions were amplified. Researchers ran a first-round RT-PCR on the TCR CDR3 using the HTBI primer set. Each CDR3 protein gets one entry after TCRdb re-called the multiplex PCR reads with MiXCR. The data show roughly 560,000 distinct CDR3 sequences, approximately 14% seen once. V was cut by 6 bases and J by 2 bases, with 20 bases left in between. There are 17 residues in the CDR3. CDR1 SGHVS and CDR2 FQNEAQ come from the germline V gene. A note on this clonotype: Antigen specificity is unknown.

The rearrangement joins TRBV7-8 to TRBJ1-5; D is unclear. This TCR was recovered from a woman aged 40 to 49 with Graves' ophthalmopathy. Sequences were obtained from blood. The CDR3 DNA reads as TGTGCCAGCAGTCATAGCGCGGGTCTAGGCGGCAATCAGCCCCAGCATTTT. It is translated as CASSHSAGLGGNQPQHF.